The clone carrying this T cell receptor (beta chain) was detected a few times. The CDR3 spans 14 residues. Trimming pared 4 bases from V and 1 base from J, leaving 13 bases between. The V gene's germline CDR1 is SQVTM and CDR2 ANQGSEA. These data come from a study of T-cell reconstitution after alpha-beta-depleted transplantation in children. This sample's TCRbeta library carried unique molecular identifier barcodes. TCRdb reprocessed the PCR reads via MiXCR and lists one record per CDR3 protein. The table lists fewer than 250,000 distinct CDR3 sequences, about 15% of them singletons. The receptor comes from a male patient aged 2-15 years who had a stem cell transplant for acute lymphoblastic leukemia, so the T cells may come from the graft donor. Sequenced material: PBMCs, mostly from graft donor cells, taken 360 days after TCRalphabeta/CD19-depleted stem cell transplant. The V gene is TRBV29-1, the J gene TRBJ1-1, with D possibly being TRBD1 (6 bases). The CDR3 loop is CSVGKSGANTEAFF. For the CDR3, the DNA is TGCAGCGTTGGGAAGTCAGGGGCGAACACTGAAGCTTTCTTT.